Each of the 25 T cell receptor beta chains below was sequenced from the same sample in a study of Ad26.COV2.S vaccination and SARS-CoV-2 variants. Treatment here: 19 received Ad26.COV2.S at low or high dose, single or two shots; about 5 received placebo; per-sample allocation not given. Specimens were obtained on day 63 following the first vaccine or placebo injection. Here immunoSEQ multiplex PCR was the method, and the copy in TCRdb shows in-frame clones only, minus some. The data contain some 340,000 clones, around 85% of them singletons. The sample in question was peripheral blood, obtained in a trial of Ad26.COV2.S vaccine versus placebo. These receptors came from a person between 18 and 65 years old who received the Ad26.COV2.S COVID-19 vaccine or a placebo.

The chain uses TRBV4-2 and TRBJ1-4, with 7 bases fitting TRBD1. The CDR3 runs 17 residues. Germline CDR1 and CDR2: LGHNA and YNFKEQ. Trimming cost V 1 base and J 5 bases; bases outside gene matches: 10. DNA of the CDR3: TGTGCCAGCAGCCAAGGGGCAGGGGGTCTCACAAATGAAAAACTGTTTTTT. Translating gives CASSQGAGGLTNEKLFF.

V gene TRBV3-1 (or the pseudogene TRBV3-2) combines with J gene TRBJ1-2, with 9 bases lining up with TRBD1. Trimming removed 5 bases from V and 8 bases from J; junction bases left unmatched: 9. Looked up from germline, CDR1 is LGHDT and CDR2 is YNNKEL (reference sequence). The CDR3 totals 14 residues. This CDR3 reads CASSLGQGRSGYTF. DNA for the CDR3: TGTGCCAGCAGCTTAGGACAGGGGAGGAGCGGCTACACCTTC.

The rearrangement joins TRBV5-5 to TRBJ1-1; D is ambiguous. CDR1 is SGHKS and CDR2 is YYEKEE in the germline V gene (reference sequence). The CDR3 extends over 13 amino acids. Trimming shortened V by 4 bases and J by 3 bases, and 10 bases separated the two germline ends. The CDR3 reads CASSPRLDTEAFF. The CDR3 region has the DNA TGTGCCAGCAGCCCAAGGCTGGACACTGAAGCTTTCTTT.

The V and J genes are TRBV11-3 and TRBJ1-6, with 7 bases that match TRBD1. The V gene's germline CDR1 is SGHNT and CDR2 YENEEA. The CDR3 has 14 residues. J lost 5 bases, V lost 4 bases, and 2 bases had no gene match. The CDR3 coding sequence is TGTGCCAGCAGCTCAGGACAGGATAATTCACCCCTCCACTTT. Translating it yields CASSSGQDNSPLHF.

The CDR3, as DNA: TGTGCCTCCGCACCATTATCGACAGGGGGTCAGGCCACCGGGGAGCTGTTTTTT. It specifies CASAPLSTGGQATGELFF. The V and J genes are TRBV30 and TRBJ2-2; the match to TRBD1 covers 9 bases. There are 18 residues in the CDR3. CDR1 is GTSNPN and CDR2 is SVGIG in the germline V gene (reference sequence). Germline trimming cut 7 bases from V and 4 bases from J; bases unmatched to any gene: 19.

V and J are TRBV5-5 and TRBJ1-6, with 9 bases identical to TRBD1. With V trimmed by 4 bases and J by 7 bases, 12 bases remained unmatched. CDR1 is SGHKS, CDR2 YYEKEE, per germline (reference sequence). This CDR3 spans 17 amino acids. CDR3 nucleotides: TGTGCCAGCAGCGTATCACAGGGGGCGTTTAGCAATTCACCCCTCCACTTT. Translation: CASSVSQGAFSNSPLHF.

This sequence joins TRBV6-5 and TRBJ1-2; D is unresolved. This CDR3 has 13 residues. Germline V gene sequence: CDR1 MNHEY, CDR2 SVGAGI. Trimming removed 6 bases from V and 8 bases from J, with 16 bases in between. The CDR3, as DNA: TGTGCCAGCAGCTCGGACCGCGCTAGGGGCTACACCTTC. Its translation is CASSSDRARGYTF.

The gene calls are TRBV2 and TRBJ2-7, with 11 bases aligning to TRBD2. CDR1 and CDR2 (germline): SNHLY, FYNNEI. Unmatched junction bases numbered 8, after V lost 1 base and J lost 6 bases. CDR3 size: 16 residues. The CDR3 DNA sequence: TGTGCCAGCAGTGAAGGCCGCCTAGCGGGGGGCCTCGAGCAGTACTTC. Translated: CASSEGRLAGGLEQYF.

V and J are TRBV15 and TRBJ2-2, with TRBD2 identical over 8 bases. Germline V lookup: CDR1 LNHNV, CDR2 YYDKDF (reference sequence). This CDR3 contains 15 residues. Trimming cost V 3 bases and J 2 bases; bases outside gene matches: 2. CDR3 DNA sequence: TGTGCCACCAGCAGGAGCGGGGGAAACACCGGGGAGCTGTTTTTT. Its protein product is CATSRSGGNTGELFF. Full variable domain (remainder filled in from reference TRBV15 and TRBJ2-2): DAMVIQNPRYQVTQFGKPVTLSCSQTLNHNVMYWYQQKSSQAPKLLFHYYDKDFNNEADTPDNFQSRRPNTSFCFLDIRSPGLGDTAMYLCATSRSGGNTGELFFGEGSRLTVL.

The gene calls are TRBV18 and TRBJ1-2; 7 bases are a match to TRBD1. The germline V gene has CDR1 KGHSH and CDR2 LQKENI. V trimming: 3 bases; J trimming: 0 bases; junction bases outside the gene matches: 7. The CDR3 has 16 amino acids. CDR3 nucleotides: TGTGCCAGCTCACCGATCGAGGGGGCAGCTAACTATGGCTACACCTTC. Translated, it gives CASSPIEGAANYGYTF. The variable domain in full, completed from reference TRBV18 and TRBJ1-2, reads NAGVMQNPRHLVRRRGQEARLRCSPMKGHSHVYWYRQLPEEGLKFMVYLQKENIIDESGMPKERFSAEFPKEGPSILRIQQVVRGDSAAYFCASSPIEGAANYGYTFGSGTRLTVV.

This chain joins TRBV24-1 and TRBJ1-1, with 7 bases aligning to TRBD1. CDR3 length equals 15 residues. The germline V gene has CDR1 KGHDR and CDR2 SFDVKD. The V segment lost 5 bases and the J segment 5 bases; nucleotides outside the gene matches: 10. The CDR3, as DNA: TGTGCCACCAGTGGTCCTGAAACAGGGGAAACTGAAGCTTTCTTT. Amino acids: CATSGPETGETEAFF.

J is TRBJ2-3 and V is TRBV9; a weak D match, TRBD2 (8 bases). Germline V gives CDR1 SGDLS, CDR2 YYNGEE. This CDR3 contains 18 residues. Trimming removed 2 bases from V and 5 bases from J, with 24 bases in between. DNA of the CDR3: TGTGCCAGCAGCGTCACCCCCGAGGGGGCGGGGGGTCTAGATACGCAGTATTTT. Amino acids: CASSVTPEGAGGLDTQYF.

The CDR3 region has the DNA TGTGCCTGGAGTGTTGTGGGCAATCAGCCCCAGCATTTT. Translation gives CAWSVVGNQPQHF. The chain has TRBV30 and TRBJ1-5; D gene uncertain. Between the trimmed V and J ends, which lost 0 bases and 2 bases, there was a span of 5 bases. This CDR3 has 13 amino acids. Germline V CDR1 and CDR2: GTSNPN, SVGIG (reference sequence).

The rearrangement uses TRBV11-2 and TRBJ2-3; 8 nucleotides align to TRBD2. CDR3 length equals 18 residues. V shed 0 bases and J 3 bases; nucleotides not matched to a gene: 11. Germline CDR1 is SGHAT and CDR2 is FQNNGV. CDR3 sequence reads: CASSLDIGGGLETDTQYF. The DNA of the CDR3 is TGTGCCAGCAGCTTAGATATCGGGGGGGGCTTGGAGACAGATACGCAGTATTTT.

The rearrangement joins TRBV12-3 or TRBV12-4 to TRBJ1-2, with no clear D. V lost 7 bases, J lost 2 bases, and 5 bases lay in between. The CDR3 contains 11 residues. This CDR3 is CASTRNYGYTF. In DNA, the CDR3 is TGTGCCAGCACCCGGAACTATGGCTACACCTTC.

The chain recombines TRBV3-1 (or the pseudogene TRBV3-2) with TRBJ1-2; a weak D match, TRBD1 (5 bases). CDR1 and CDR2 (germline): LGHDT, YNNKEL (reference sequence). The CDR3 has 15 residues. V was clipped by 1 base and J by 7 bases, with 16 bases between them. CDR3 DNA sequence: TGTGCCAGCAGCCAAGCCTGGGACCACAACAGTGGCTACACCTTC. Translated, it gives CASSQAWDHNSGYTF.

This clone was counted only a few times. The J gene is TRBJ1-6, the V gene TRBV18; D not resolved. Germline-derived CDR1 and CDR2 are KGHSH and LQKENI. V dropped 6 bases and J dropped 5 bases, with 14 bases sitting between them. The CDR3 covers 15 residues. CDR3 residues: CASSRTRGDNSPLHF. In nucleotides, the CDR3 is TGTGCCAGCTCCCGGACCCGTGGAGATAATTCACCCCTCCACTTT.

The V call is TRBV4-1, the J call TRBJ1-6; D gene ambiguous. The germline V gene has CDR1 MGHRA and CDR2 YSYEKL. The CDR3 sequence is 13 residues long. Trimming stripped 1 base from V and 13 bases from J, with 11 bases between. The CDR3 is CASSQGVGYPLHF. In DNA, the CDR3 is TGCGCCAGCAGCCAAGGGGTAGGGTACCCCCTCCACTTT.

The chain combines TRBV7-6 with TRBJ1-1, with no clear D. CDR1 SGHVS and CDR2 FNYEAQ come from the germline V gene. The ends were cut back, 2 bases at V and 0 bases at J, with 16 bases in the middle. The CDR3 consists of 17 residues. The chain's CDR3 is CASSLSDKEVLNTEAFF. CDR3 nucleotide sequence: TGTGCCAGCAGCTTAAGTGACAAAGAAGTCTTGAACACTGAAGCTTTCTTT. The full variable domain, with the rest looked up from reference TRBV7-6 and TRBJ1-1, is GAGVSQSPRYKVTKRGQDVALRCDPISGHVSLYWYRQALGQGPEFLTYFNYEAQQDKSGLPNDRFSAERPEGSISTLTIQRTEQRDSAMYRCASSLSDKEVLNTEAFFGQGTRLTVV.

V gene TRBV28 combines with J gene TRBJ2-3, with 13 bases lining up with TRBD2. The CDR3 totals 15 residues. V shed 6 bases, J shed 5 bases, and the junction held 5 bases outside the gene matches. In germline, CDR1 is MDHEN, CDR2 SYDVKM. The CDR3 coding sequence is TGTGCCAGCAGCACACTAGCGGGGGGGGTAGATACGCAGTATTTT. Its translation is CASSTLAGGVDTQYF.

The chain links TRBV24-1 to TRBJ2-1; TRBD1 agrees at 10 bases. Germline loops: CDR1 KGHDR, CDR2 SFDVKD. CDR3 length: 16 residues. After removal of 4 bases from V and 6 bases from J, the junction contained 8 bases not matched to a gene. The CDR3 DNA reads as TGTGCCACCAGTGACCCCCCAAGGACAGGGGGCAATGAGCAGTTCTTC. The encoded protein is CATSDPPRTGGNEQFF.

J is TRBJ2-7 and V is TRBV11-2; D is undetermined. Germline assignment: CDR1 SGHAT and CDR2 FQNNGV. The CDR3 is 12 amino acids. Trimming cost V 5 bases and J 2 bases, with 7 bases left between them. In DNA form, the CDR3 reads TGTGCCAGCAGCCCAAGTACCTACGAGCAGTACTTC. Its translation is CASSPSTYEQYF. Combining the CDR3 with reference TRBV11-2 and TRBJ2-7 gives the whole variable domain EAGVAQSPRYKIIEKRQSVAFWCNPISGHATLYWYQQILGQGPKLLIQFQNNGVVDDSQLPKDRFSAERLKGVDSTLKIQPAKLEDSAVYLCASSPSTYEQYFGPGTRLTVT.

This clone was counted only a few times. CDR3 DNA: TGTGCCAGCAGCCCGGCCGTTGGCACTGAAGCTTTCTTT. This codes for CASSPAVGTEAFF. This sequence joins TRBV5-8 and TRBJ1-1; D gene ambiguous. Germline loops: CDR1 SGHTS, CDR2 YDEGEE. V was pared by 4 bases and J by 4 bases, with 11 bases between. The CDR3 is 13 residues long.

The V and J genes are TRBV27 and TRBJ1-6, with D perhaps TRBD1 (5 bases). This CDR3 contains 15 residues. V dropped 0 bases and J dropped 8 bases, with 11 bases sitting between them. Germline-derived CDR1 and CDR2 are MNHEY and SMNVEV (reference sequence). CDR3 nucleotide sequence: TGTGCCAGCAGTTTATCACGGGGGGTCCATTCACCCCTCCACTTT. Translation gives CASSLSRGVHSPLHF.

The CDR3 DNA reads as TGTGCCAGCAGCCACGGGAGCGGGGTAAACACCGGGGAGCTGTTTTTT. Translating gives CASSHGSGVNTGELFF. The rearrangement links TRBV3-1 (or the pseudogene TRBV3-2) to TRBJ2-2, with TRBD2 identical over 7 bases. CDR1 LGHDT and CDR2 YNNKEL come from the germline V gene (reference sequence). The CDR3 covers 16 residues. With V trimmed by 3 bases and J by 2 bases, 6 bases remained unmatched.